Following are 3 T cell receptor beta chains from one sample sequenced in a study of blood T cell repertoires in COVID-19. Sequencing was performed with immunoSEQ multiplex PCR; in TCRdb, only in-frame clones are kept and a portion is missing. This table has about 73,000 clones, 83% appearing once. The source material was peripheral blood. These receptors were taken from a man in his fifties or sixties with active COVID-19.

The V and J genes are TRBV7-9 and TRBJ2-3, with TRBD1 matching 7 bases. The CDR3 length is 15 residues. Trimming took 5 bases from V and 1 from J; bases not matched to a gene: 6. The germline gives CDR1 SEHNR, CDR2 FQNEAQ (reference sequence). The CDR3 loop is CASSRIDRGTDTQYF. In nucleotides, the CDR3 is TGTGCCAGCAGCCGGATAGACAGGGGCACAGATACGCAGTATTTT.

The chain combines TRBV28 with TRBJ1-4, with D uncertain. V lost 6 bases to trimming and J lost 8 bases, with 16 bases between them. CDR3 length: 14 residues. The germline CDR1 and CDR2 sequences are MDHEN and SYDVKM. The CDR3, as DNA: TGTGCCAGCAGCCCCCCTCCGGCGGGCGAAAAACTGTTTTTT. This gives the protein CASSPPPAGEKLFF.

The chain is built from TRBV7-3 and TRBJ2-2, with D perhaps TRBD2 (6 bases). The CDR3 covers 15 residues. Germline V lookup: CDR1 SGHTA, CDR2 FQGTGA. V lost 5 bases to trimming and J lost 4 bases, with 14 bases between them. The CDR3 loop is CASSLTGLRTGELFF. The DNA for the CDR3 is TGTGCCAGCAGCCTGACGGGACTCCGCACCGGGGAGCTGTTTTTT.